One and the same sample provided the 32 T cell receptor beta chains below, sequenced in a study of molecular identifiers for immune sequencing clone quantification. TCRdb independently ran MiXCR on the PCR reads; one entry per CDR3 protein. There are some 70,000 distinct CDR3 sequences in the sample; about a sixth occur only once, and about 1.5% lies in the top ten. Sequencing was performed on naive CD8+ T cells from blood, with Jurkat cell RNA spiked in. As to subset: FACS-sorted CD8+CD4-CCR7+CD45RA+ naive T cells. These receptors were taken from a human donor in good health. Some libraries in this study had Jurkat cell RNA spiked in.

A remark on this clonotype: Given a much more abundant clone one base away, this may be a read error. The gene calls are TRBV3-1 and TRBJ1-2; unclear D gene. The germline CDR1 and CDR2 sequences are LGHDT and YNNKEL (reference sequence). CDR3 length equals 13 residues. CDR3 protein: CASSQGENYDYTF. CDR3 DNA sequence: TGTGCCAGCAGCCAGGGAGAGAACTATGACTACACCTTC.

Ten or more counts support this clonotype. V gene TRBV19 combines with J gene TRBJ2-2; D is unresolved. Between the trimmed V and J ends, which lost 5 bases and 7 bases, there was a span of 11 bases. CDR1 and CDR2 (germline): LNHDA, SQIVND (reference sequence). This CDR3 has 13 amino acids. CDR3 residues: CASSYHVGGELFF. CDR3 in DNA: TGTGCCAGTAGTTACCACGTGGGCGGGGAGCTGTTTTTT.

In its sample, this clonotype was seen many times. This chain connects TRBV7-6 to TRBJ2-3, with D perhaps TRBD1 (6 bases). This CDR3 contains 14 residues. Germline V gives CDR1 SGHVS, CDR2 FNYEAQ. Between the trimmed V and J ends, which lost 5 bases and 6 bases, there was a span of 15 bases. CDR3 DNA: TGTGCCAGCAGCACCCGGGACACAGGGGATACGCAGTATTTT. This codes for CASSTRDTGDTQYF.

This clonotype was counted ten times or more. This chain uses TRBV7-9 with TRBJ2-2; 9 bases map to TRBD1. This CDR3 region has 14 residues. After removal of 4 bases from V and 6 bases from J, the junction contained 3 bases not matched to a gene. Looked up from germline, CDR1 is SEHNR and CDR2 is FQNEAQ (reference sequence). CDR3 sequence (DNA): TGTGCCAGCAGCTGGTGGACAGGGGCCGGGGAGCTGTTTTTT. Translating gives CASSWWTGAGELFF.

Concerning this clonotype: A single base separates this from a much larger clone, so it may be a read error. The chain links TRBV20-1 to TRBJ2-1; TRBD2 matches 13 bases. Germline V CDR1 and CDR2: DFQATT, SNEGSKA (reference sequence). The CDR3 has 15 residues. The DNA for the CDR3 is TGCAGTGCTACTCCTTGGACTAGCGGGAGAATGGAGCAGGTCTTC. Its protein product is CSATPWTSGRMEQVF.

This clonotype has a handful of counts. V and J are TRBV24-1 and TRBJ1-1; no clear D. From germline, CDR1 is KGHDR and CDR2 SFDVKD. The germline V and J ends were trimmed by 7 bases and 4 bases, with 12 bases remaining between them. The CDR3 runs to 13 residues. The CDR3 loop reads CATRGGRATEAFF. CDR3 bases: TGTGCCACCAGGGGCGGGAGAGCCACTGAAGCTTTCTTT.

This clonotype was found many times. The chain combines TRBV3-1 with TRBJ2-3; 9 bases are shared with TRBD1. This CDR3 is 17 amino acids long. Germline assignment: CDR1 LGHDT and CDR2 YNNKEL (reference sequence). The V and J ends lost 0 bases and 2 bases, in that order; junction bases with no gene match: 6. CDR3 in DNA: TGTGCCAGCAGCCAAGAAACCGGGACAGGGATCACAGATACGCAGTATTTT. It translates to CASSQETGTGITDTQYF.

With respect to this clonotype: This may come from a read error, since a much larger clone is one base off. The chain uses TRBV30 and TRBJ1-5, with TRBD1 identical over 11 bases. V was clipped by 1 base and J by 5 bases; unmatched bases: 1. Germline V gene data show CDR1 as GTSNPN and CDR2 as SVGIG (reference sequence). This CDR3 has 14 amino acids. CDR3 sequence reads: CAWSEGQGDQPQHF. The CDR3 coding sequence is TGTGCCTGGAGTGAGGGACAGGGGGATCAGCCCCAGCATTTT.

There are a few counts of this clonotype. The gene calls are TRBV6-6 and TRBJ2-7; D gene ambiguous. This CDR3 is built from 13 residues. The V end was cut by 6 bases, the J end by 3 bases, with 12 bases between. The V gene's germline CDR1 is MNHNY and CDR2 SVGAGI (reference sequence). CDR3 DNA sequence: TGTGCCAGCAGGAAGGAGAATAGCTACGAGCAGTACTTC. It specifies CASRKENSYEQYF.

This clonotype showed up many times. The CDR3 region has the DNA TGTGCCAGCAGCCCACGGACTAGCGGGAGATCGGGAGAGACCCAGTACTTC. Its translation is CASSPRTSGRSGETQYF. The V and J genes are TRBV7-9 and TRBJ2-5, with 13 bases matching TRBD2. The germline CDR1 and CDR2 sequences are SEHNR and FQNEAQ (reference sequence). The CDR3 runs to 17 residues. With V trimmed by 5 bases and J by 4 bases, 10 bases remained unmatched.

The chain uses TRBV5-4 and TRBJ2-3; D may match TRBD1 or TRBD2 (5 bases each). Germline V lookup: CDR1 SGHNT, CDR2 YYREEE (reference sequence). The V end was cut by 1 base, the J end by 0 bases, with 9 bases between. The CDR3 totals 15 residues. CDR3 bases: TGTGCCAGCAGCTTGTACGGGGCTAGCACAGATACGCAGTATTTT. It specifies CASSLYGASTDTQYF.

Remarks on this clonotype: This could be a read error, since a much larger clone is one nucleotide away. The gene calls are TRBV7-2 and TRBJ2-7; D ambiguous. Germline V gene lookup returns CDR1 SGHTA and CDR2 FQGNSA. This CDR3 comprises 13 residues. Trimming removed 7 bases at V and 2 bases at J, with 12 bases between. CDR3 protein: CASNEDAAYEQYF. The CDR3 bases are TGTGCCAGCAACGAAGACGCTGCCTACGAGCAGTACTTC.

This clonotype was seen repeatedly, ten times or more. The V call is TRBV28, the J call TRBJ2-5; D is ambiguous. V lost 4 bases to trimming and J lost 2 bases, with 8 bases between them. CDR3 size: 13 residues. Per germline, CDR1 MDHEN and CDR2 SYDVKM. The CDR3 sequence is CASSSRLQETQYF. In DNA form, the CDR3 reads TGTGCCAGCAGTTCTAGGTTACAAGAGACCCAGTACTTC.

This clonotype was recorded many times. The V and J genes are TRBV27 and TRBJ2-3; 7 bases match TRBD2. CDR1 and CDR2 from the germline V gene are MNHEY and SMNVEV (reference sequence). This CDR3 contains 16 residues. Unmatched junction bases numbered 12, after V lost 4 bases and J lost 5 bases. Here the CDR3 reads CASSSSSGEWGDTQYF. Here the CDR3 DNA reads TGTGCCAGCAGTTCTTCTAGCGGAGAGTGGGGAGATACGCAGTATTTT.

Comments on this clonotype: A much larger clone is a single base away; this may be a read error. CDR3 bases: TGCAGCGTTGTTCCGGGAACCCACGAGCAGTACTTC. It codes for CSVVPGTHEQYF. The chain has TRBV29-1 and TRBJ2-7, with TRBD2 as a possible D gene (5 bases). Trimming stripped 4 bases from V and 5 bases from J, with 12 bases between. There are 12 residues in the CDR3. The germline V gene encodes CDR1 SQVTM and CDR2 ANQGSEA.

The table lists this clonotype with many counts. The DNA of the CDR3 is TGTGCCTGGAGTGTAATGGGACAGGGCTACGAGCAGTACTTC. It yields the protein CAWSVMGQGYEQYF. V and J are TRBV30 and TRBJ2-7; TRBD1 agrees at 9 bases. V shed 0 bases and J 3 bases; nucleotides not matched to a gene: 3. CDR1 and CDR2 (germline): GTSNPN, SVGIG (reference sequence). The CDR3 sequence is 14 residues long. The whole variable domain, filled in from reference TRBV30 and TRBJ2-7, reads SQTIHQWPATLVQPVGSPLSLECTVEGTSNPNLYWYRQAAGRGLQLLFYSVGIGQISSEVPQNLSASRPQDRQFILSSKKLLLSDSGFYLCAWSVMGQGYEQYFGPGTRLTVT.

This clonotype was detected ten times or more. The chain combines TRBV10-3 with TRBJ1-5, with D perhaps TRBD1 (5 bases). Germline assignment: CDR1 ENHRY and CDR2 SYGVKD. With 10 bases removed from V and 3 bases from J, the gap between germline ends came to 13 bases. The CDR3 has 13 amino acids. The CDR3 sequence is CATHGGNNQPQHF. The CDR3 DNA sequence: TGTGCCACCCATGGGGGGAACAATCAGCCCCAGCATTTT.

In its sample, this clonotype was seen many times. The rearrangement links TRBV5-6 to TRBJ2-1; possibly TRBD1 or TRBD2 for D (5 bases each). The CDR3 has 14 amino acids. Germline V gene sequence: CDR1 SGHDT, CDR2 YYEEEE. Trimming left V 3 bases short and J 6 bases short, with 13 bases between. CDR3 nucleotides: TGTGCCAGCAGCTGGGGCGGACTCATCAATGAGCAGTTCTTC. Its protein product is CASSWGGLINEQFF.

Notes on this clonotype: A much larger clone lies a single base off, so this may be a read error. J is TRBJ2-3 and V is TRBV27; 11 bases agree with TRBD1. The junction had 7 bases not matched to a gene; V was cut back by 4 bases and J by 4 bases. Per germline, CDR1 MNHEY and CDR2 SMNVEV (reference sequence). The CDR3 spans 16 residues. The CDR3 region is CASSSGTGGFADTQYF. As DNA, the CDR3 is TGTGCCAGCAGTTCCGGGACAGGGGGGTTCGCAGATACGCAGTATTTT.

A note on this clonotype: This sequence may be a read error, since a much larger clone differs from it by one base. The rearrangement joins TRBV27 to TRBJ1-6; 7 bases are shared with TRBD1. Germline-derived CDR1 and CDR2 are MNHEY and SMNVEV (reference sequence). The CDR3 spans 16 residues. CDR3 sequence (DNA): TGTGTCAGCAGTTTGCTGACAGGGATGGGTAATTCACCCCTCCACTTT. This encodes CVSSLLTGMGNSPLHF.

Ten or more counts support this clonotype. In DNA form, the CDR3 reads TGTGCCAGCAGTTCGGGCCTTACCGGAGATACGCAGTATTTT. Translated, it gives CASSSGLTGDTQYF. This chain connects TRBV27 to TRBJ2-3, with D unclear. Per the germline V gene, CDR1 is MNHEY and CDR2 is SMNVEV (reference sequence). This CDR3 has 14 residues. V lost 4 bases and J lost 5, with 13 bases in between.

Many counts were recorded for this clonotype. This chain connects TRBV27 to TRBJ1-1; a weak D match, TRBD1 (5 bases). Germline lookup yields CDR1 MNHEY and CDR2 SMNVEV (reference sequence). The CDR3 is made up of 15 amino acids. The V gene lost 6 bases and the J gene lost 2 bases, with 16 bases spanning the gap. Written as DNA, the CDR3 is TGTGCCAGCAGGGCAATGGGGGGACTAAACACTGAAGCTTTCTTT. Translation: CASRAMGGLNTEAFF.

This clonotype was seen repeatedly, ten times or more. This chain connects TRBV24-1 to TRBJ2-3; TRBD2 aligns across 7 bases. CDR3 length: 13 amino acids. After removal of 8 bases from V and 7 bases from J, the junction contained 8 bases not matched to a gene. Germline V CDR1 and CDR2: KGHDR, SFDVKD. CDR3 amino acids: CATTWREKNTQYF. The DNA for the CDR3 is TGTGCCACCACCTGGCGGGAGAAAAATACGCAGTATTTT.

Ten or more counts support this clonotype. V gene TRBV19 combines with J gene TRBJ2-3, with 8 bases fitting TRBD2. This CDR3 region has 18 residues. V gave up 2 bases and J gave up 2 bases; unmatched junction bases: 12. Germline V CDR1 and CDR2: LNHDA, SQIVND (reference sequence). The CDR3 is CASSIFVVLADYTDTQYF. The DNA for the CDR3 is TGTGCCAGTAGTATATTTGTCGTACTAGCGGATTACACAGATACGCAGTATTTT.

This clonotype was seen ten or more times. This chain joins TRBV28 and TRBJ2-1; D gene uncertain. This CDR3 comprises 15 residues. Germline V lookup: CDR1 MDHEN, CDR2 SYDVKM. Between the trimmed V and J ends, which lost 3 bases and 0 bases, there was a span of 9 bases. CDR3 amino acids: CASSFRPSSYNEQFF. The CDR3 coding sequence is TGTGCCAGCAGTTTTAGGCCGAGCTCCTACAATGAGCAGTTCTTC.

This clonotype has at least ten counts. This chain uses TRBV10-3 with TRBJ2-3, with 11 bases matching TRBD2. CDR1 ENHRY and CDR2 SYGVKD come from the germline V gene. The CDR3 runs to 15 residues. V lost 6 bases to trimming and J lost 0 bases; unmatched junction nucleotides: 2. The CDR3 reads CAIRRTSGSTDTQYF. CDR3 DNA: TGTGCCATCAGGAGGACTAGCGGGAGCACAGATACGCAGTATTTT.

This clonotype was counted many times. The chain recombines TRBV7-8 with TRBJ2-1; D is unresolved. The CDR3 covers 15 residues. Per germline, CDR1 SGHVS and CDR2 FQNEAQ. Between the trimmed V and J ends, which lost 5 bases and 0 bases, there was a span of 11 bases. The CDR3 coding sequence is TGTGCCAGCAGCCTGGGCGTCAGCTCCTACAATGAGCAGTTCTTC. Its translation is CASSLGVSSYNEQFF.

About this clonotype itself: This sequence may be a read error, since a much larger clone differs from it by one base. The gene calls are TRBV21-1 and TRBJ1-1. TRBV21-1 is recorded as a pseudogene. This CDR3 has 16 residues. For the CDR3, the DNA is TGTGCCAGCAGCCAGGGTCCCGGACTATTGGACACTGAAGCTTTCTTT. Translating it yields CASSQGPGLLDTEAFF.

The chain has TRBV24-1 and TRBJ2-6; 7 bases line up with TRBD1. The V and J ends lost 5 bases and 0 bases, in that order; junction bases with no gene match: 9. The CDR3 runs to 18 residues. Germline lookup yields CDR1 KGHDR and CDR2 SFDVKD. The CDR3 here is CATSGWDSESSGANVLTF. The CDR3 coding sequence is TGTGCCACCAGTGGTTGGGACAGTGAGAGCTCTGGGGCCAACGTCCTGACTTTC.

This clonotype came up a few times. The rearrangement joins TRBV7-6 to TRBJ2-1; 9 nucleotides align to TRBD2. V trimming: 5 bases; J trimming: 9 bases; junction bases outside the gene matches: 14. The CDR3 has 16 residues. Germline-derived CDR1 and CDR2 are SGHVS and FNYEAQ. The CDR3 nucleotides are TGTGCCAGCAGCCCCTACACGGGACTAGCTATGAGTGAGCAGTTCTTC. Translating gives CASSPYTGLAMSEQFF.

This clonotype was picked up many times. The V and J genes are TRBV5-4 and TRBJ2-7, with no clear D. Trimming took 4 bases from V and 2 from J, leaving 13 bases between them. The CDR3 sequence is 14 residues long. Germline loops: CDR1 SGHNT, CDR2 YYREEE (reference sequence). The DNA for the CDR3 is TGTGCCAGCAGCCCGGCGCTGATAACCTACGAGCAGTACTTC. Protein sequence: CASSPALITYEQYF. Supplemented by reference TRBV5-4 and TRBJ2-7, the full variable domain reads ETGVTQSPTHLIKTRGQQVTLRCSSQSGHNTVSWYQQALGQGPQFIFQYYREEENGRGNFPPRFSGLQFPNYSSELNVNALELDDSALYLCASSPALITYEQYFGPGTRLTVT.

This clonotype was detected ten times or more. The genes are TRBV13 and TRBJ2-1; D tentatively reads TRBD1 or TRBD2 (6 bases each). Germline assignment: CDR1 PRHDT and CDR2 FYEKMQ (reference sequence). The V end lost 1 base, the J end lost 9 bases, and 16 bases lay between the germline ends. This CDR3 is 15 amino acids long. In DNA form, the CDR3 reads TGTGCCAGCAGCTTAGACGGGTGGGGGGCGGGTGAGCAGTTCTTC. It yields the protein CASSLDGWGAGEQFF.